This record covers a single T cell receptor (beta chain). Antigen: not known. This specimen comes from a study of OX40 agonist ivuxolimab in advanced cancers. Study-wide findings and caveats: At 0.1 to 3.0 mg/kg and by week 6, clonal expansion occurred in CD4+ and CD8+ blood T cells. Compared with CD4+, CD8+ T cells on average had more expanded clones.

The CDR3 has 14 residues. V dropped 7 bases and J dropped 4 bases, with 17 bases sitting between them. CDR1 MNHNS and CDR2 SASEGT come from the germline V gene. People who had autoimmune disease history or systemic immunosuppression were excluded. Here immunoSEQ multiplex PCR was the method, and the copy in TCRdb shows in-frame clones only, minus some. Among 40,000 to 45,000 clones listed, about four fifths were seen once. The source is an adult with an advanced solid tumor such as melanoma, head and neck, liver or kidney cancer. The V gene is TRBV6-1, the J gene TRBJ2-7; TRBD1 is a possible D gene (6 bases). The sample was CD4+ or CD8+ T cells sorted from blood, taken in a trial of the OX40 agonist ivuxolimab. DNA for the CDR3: TGTGCCAGCAACCTAAAAGGGGGAGATTACGAGCAGTACTTC. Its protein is CASNLKGGDYEQYF.